This paragraph covers one T cell receptor (beta chain) sequence. Antigen specificity is unknown. A much larger clonotype is one base distant, so this may be a read error. The data are from a study of post-analysis software for immune sequencing data. The CDR3 contains 13 residues. With 6 bases removed from V and 1 base from J, the gap between germline ends came to 9 bases. Whole-study findings and limits: Significantly lower normalized Chao1 diversity was seen in multiple sclerosis patients than in controls. Patients carried roughly 5 TRBV segments more frequently than controls did, and TRBV5-6, TRBV5-1 and TRBV20-1 were among them.

Sequencing libraries made from TCR beta cDNA carried unique molecular identifiers. One entry per CDR3 protein, called by TCRdb with MiXCR from the PCR reads. Of hundreds of thousands of distinct CDR3 sequences in the sample, approximately 60% were seen once. The rearrangement joins TRBV12-3 or TRBV12-4 to TRBJ1-1; D unresolved. This clonotype originated in a girl aged 2-10 years with multiple sclerosis. The sample was blood. The chain's CDR3 is CASSPTANTEAFF. In DNA form, the CDR3 reads TGTGCCAGCAGCCCTACAGCGAACACTGAAGCTTTCTTT.